One sample yielded the 19 T cell receptor beta chains listed below, sequenced in a study of blood T cells in healthy people across ages. With a J-beta primer mix and a sample-barcoded 5' primer, a second PCR ran roughly 6 to 11 cycles. TCRdb passed the 5' RACE reads through MiXCR, listing each CDR3 protein once. The table includes over a million distinct CDR3 sequences, 42% detected once. Sequencing was done on a sample of blood. The receptors shown here come from a woman younger than 35 in good health.

V and J are TRBV20-1 and TRBJ2-7; 12 bases fit TRBD2. Germline values: CDR1 DFQATT, CDR2 SNEGSKA (reference sequence). Losses at the gene ends were 5 bases for V and 2 bases for J; bases not matched to a gene: 4. The CDR3 has 14 residues. CDR3 DNA sequence: TGCAGTGCTGAACTAGCGGGGGGCCCCTACGAGCAGTACTTC. The encoded protein is CSAELAGGPYEQYF.

The chain carries TRBV20-1 and TRBJ2-5, with 10 bases lining up with TRBD2. TRBJ2-7 matches the DNA end more closely, so the J call is doubtful. CDR1 is DFQATT, CDR2 SNEGSKA, per germline (reference sequence). The CDR3 totals 15 residues. The DNA of the CDR3 is TGCAGTGCTAGAGATACGACTAGCGGGCTTGACGAGCAGTACTTC. Amino acids: CSARDTTSGLDEQYF.

The V and J genes are TRBV13 and TRBJ2-7; D is uncertain. Germline lookup yields CDR1 PRHDT and CDR2 FYEKMQ (reference sequence). Trimming shortened V by 3 bases and J by 0 bases, and 9 bases separated the two germline ends. The CDR3 totals 14 residues. The CDR3 nucleotides read TGTGCCAGCAGCTTCGATCGGAGCTCCTACGAGCAGTACTTC. Residues: CASSFDRSSYEQYF.

The gene calls are TRBV6-5 and TRBJ2-7; D is possibly TRBD1 (8 bases). With 0 bases removed from V and 1 base from J, the gap between germline ends came to 22 bases. The CDR3 spans 19 residues. Germline CDR1 MNHEY, CDR2 SVGAGI. In nucleotides, the CDR3 is TGTGCCAGCAGTTACTCTGGGAGGGTCCGGACAGGGCGATCCTACGAGCAGTACTTC. Translation: CASSYSGRVRTGRSYEQYF.

Remarks on this clonotype: One base away lies a much larger clone, so this may be a sequencing read error. This chain uses TRBV28 with TRBJ1-2; possible D gene TRBD1, 5 bases. The CDR3 covers 14 residues. Germline CDR1 is MDHEN and CDR2 is SYDVKM. CDR3 in DNA: TGTGCCTGCAGTTTGTCGAGACAGCCGTATGGCTACACCTTC. As protein: CACSLSRQPYGYTF.

The chain joins TRBV5-1 to TRBJ2-7, with 11 bases identical to TRBD2. Germline V gene lookup returns CDR1 SGHRS and CDR2 YFSETQ. This CDR3 contains 16 residues. With 4 bases clipped from V and 2 bases from J, the junction kept 8 bases outside the gene matches. The CDR3 reads CASSRLTSGVTYEQYF. CDR3 nucleotides: TGCGCCAGCAGCCGTTTGACTAGCGGGGTTACCTACGAGCAGTACTTC.

This clonotype came up once. One junction end does not reproduce the germline sequence, and a read error may be involved. The chain recombines TRBV24-1 with TRBJ2-1, with 7 bases fitting TRBD1. CDR1 is KGHDR, CDR2 SFDVKD, per germline. This CDR3 has 14 residues. CDR3 protein: CAASDRQGDNEQFF. For the CDR3, the DNA is TGTGCCGCCAGTGACCGACAGGGTGACAATGAGCAGTTCTTC.

The V and J genes are TRBV20-1 and TRBJ1-2; D possibly corresponds to TRBD1 (5 bases). The CDR3 consists of 13 residues. Trimming took 8 bases from V and 5 from J, leaving 18 bases between them. The germline gives CDR1 DFQATT, CDR2 SNEGSKA (reference sequence). The CDR3 bases are TGCAGTACTAAGCCGACAGAGGGATATGGCTACACCTTC. Protein product: CSTKPTEGYGYTF.

The chain combines TRBV25-1 with TRBJ1-2, with D possibly matching TRBD1 (5 bases). The CDR3 extends over 18 amino acids. The germline V gene has CDR1 MGHDK and CDR2 SYGVNS. Trimming stripped 6 bases from V and 2 bases from J, with 25 bases between. CDR3 nucleotides: TGTGCCAGCAGCCGCCAGTCGCGGACAATGGGGGGGAACTATGGCTACACCTTC. As protein: CASSRQSRTMGGNYGYTF.

Remarks on this clonotype: A read error is the likely source, as a far larger clone sits one nucleotide away. The V gene is TRBV7-9, the J gene TRBJ2-1, with 10 bases aligning to TRBD2. After removal of 5 bases from V and 2 bases from J, the junction contained 3 bases not matched to a gene. This CDR3 region has 15 residues. Germline assignment: CDR1 SEHNR and CDR2 FQNEAQ (reference sequence). CDR3 region: CASSPSGSPYNEQFF. The CDR3 DNA reads TGTGCCAGCAGCCCTAGCGGGAGCCCCTACAATGAGCAGTTCTTC.

The chain employs TRBV20-1 and TRBJ2-5; TRBD1 agrees at 7 bases. The germline gives CDR1 DFQATT, CDR2 SNEGSKA (reference sequence). CDR3 length: 13 amino acids. The junction had 5 bases not matched to a gene; V was cut back by 5 bases and J by 2 bases. DNA for the CDR3: TGCAGTGCTGAAGGGACAGCTCAAGAGACCCAGTACTTC. This sequence encodes CSAEGTAQETQYF.

The count of this clonotype is one. The chain employs TRBV5-1 and TRBJ1-1, with D uncertain. The V end was cut by 7 bases, the J end by 3 bases, with 13 bases between. This CDR3 has 13 residues. The germline V gene encodes CDR1 SGHRS and CDR2 YFSETQ. CDR3 DNA sequence: TGCGCCAGCCGAAGGCCTGACCACACTGAAGCTTTCTTT. It codes for CASRRPDHTEAFF.

This clonotype was detected a few times. The chain joins TRBV7-9 to TRBJ2-7; D unclear. CDR3 length equals 12 residues. Germline lookup yields CDR1 SEHNR and CDR2 FQNEAQ (reference sequence). Trimming cost V 4 bases and J 6 bases, with 10 bases left between them. In DNA form, the CDR3 reads TGTGCCAGCAGCTCCCCCATGCTCGAGCAGTACTTC. It encodes CASSSPMLEQYF.

The chain carries TRBV5-1 and TRBJ2-1, with 9 bases fitting TRBD2. Germline assignment: CDR1 SGHRS and CDR2 YFSETQ. Germline trimming cut 2 bases from V and 6 bases from J; bases unmatched to any gene: 9. CDR3 length equals 16 residues. CDR3 protein: CASSLSGTSMVNEQFF. CDR3 sequence (DNA): TGCGCCAGCAGCTTAAGCGGGACTAGCATGGTCAATGAGCAGTTCTTC.

CDR3 sequence: CASSPISEKLFF. CDR3 DNA sequence: TGTGCCAGCAGCCCTATTTCGGAAAAACTGTTTTTT. The chain couples TRBV7-9 to TRBJ1-4; D unresolved. The germline V gene encodes CDR1 SEHNR and CDR2 FQNEAQ (reference sequence). Between the trimmed V and J ends, which lost 5 bases and 8 bases, there was a span of 9 bases. The CDR3 is 12 residues long.

This clonotype was picked up a small number of times. The V gene is TRBV6-1, the J gene TRBJ1-6; 7 bases are shared with TRBD1. Germline values: CDR1 MNHNS, CDR2 SASEGT. V dropped 8 bases and J dropped 7; count of bases not matched to a gene: 23. The CDR3 spans 19 residues. CDR3 bases: TGTGCCAGCCCCAACCTCTGGGAGGAGGCGGGGACAGAGAATTCACCCCTCCACTTT. It translates to CASPNLWEEAGTENSPLHF.

A single count supports this clonotype. Being one base from a much bigger clone, this may be a read error. This sequence joins TRBV5-1 and TRBJ2-5; 14 bases align to TRBD2. CDR1 is SGHRS and CDR2 is YFSETQ in the germline V gene. With V trimmed by 2 bases and J by 11 bases, 14 bases remained unmatched. The CDR3 spans 17 residues. CDR3 sequence (DNA): TGCGCCAGCAGCTTTCTCGGGACTAGCGGGGGAAACAATGAGCAGTACTTC. Translation gives CASSFLGTSGGNNEQYF.

This clonotype was counted many times. Germline and junction disagree at one end, which may indicate a read error. The chain carries TRBV7-7 and TRBJ2-7; 11 bases line up with TRBD2. In germline, CDR1 is SSHAT, CDR2 FNYEAQ (reference sequence). The CDR3 consists of 15 residues. The CDR3 coding sequence is TGTGCTAGCAGCGCGGGACTAGCGGCCTCCTACGAGCAGTACTTC. Translating it yields CASSAGLAASYEQYF. Full variable domain (outside the CDR3, taken from reference TRBV7-7 and TRBJ2-7): GAGVSQSPRYKVTKRGQDVTLRCDPISSHATLYWYQQALGQGPEFLTYFNYEAQPDKSGLPSDRFSAERPEGSISTLTIQRTEQRDSAMYRCASSAGLAASYEQYFGPGTRLTVT.

This sequence joins TRBV27 and TRBJ1-2; possible D gene TRBD1, 6 bases. This CDR3 has 15 amino acids. Germline V gene sequence: CDR1 MNHEY, CDR2 SMNVEV (reference sequence). The germline V and J ends were trimmed by 5 bases and 0 bases, with 13 bases remaining between them. CDR3 nucleotide sequence: TGTGCCAGCAGTCCCGCGGACAGAGCTAACTATGGCTACACCTTC. Its protein is CASSPADRANYGYTF.